A selection of T cell receptor beta chains follows, all from one sample in a study of early T cells in non-severe SARS-CoV-2 infection. TCRdb reanalysed the 5' RACE reads using MiXCR and keeps one entry per CDR3 protein. This table has 99,000 or so distinct CDR3 sequences, 16% appearing once. The sample taken for sequencing was whole blood. These TCRs come from an adult who was a healthcare worker with PCR-confirmed SARS-CoV-2 infection or an uninfected control (not recorded which). Both conserved end residues are part of each CDR3. A D gene is named only where the DNA matches it firmly. Part of the rows lack a size; the others show once, few, many or a class for expanded clones.

V gene: TRBV27
D gene: TRBD1
J gene: TRBJ2-1
clone size: .
CDR3 DNA: TGTGCCAGCAGTTTATTAGGGACAGGGTACAATGAGCAGTTCTTC
CDR3 protein: CASSLLGTGYNEQFF

V gene: TRBV29-1
D gene: .
J gene: TRBJ2-7
clone size: .
CDR3 DNA: TGCAGCGTTGATACAGGGTCCTACGAGCAGTACTTC
CDR3 protein: CSVDTGSYEQYF

V gene: TRBV7-6
D gene: TRBD1
J gene: TRBJ2-3
clone size: many
CDR3 DNA: TGTGCCAGCAGCTTCCTATCCGGGACAGGGGATGATACGCAGTATTTT
CDR3 protein: CASSFLSGTGDDTQYF

V gene: TRBV7-6
D gene: TRBD1
J gene: TRBJ2-2
clone size: few
CDR3 DNA: TGTGCCAGCAGCCTAGTGGGACAGGGCGCCACCGGGGAGCTGTTTTTT
CDR3 protein: CASSLVGQGATGELFF

V gene: TRBV29-1
D gene: TRBD2
J gene: TRBJ2-5
clone size: few
CDR3 DNA: TGCAGCGGAATAGGGACTAGCGGACTAAAAGAGACCCAGTACTTC
CDR3 protein: CSGIGTSGLKETQYF

V gene: TRBV12-3/TRBV12-4
D gene: .
J gene: TRBJ2-1
clone size: .
CDR3 DNA: TGTGCCAGCAGTTTAATCGATGAGCAGTTCTTC
CDR3 protein: CASSLIDEQFF

V gene: TRBV4-1
D gene: .
J gene: TRBJ1-6
clone size: .
CDR3 DNA: TGCGCCAGCAGCCAGGGGACAAATTCTGGTTCACCCCTCCACTTT
CDR3 protein: CASSQGTNSGSPLHF

V gene: TRBV27
D gene: TRBD1
J gene: TRBJ2-7
clone size: few
CDR3 DNA: TGTGCCAGCACCGGACAGGCCTACGAGCAGTACTTC
CDR3 protein: CASTGQAYEQYF

V gene: TRBV20-1
D gene: TRBD2
J gene: TRBJ2-1
clone size: .
CDR3 DNA: TGCAGTGCTGGTAGCGGGAGCTCCTACAATGAGCAGTTCTTC
CDR3 protein: CSAGSGSSYNEQFF

V gene: TRBV25-1
D gene: .
J gene: TRBJ2-5
clone size: .
CDR3 DNA: TGTGCCAGCAGTGAACCGGGACGGACGGTGTTGACCCAGTACTTC
CDR3 protein: CASSEPGRTVLTQYF

V gene: TRBV30
D gene: TRBD2
J gene: TRBJ2-1
clone size: many
CDR3 DNA: TGTGCCTGGAGGGGTCTAGCGGGTTCCTACAATGAGCAGTTCTTC
CDR3 protein: CAWRGLAGSYNEQFF

V gene: TRBV28
D gene: .
J gene: TRBJ2-2
clone size: .
CDR3 DNA: TGTGCCAGCAGTTACCGCGCCGAGGGGGGGGAGCTGTTTTTT
CDR3 protein: CASSYRAEGGELFF

V gene: TRBV12-3/TRBV12-4
D gene: TRBD1
J gene: TRBJ1-5
clone size: .
CDR3 DNA: TGTGCCAGCAGTCCCACAGGGGACAATCAGCCCCAGCATTTT
CDR3 protein: CASSPTGDNQPQHF

V gene: TRBV27
D gene: .
J gene: TRBJ1-2
clone size: .
CDR3 DNA: TGTGCCAGCAGTTTATTCGGGGGGAAGCGTGGCTACACCTTC
CDR3 protein: CASSLFGGKRGYTF

V gene: TRBV4-3
D gene: .
J gene: TRBJ2-3
clone size: many
CDR3 DNA: TGCGCCAGCAGCCAAGAATTTTTCAGCACAGATACGCAGTATTTT
CDR3 protein: CASSQEFFSTDTQYF

V gene: TRBV7-2
D gene: .
J gene: TRBJ2-7
clone size: few
CDR3 DNA: TGTGCCAGCAGCTTAGGAGCCAAGGGGAGCTCCTACGAGCAGTACTTC
CDR3 protein: CASSLGAKGSSYEQYF

V gene: TRBV27
D gene: TRBD1
J gene: TRBJ2-5
clone size: .
CDR3 DNA: TGTGCCAGCAGTGACGGGACAGGGGCAGAGACCCAGTACTTC
CDR3 protein: CASSDGTGAETQYF

V gene: TRBV5-4
D gene: .
J gene: TRBJ2-7
clone size: .
CDR3 DNA: TGTGCCAGCAGCCCCGGGAGCTCCTACGAGCAGTACTTC
CDR3 protein: CASSPGSSYEQYF

V gene: TRBV20-1
D gene: .
J gene: TRBJ2-7
clone size: few
CDR3 DNA: TGCAGTGCTCTCGGACAGACATACTACGAGCAGTACTTC
CDR3 protein: CSALGQTYYEQYF